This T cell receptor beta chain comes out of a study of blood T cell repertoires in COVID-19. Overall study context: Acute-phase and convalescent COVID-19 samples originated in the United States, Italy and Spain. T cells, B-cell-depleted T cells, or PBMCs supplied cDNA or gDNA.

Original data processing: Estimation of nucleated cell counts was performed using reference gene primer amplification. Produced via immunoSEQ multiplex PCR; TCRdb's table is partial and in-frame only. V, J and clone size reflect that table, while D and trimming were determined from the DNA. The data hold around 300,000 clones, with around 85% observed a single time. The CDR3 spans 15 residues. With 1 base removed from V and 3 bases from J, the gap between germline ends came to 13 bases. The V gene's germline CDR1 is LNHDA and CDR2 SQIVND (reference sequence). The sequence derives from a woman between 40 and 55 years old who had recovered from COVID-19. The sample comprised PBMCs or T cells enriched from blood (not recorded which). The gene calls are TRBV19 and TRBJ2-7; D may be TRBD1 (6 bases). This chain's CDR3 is CASSIAGTPHYEQYF. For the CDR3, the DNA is TGTGCCAGTAGTATAGCGGGGACACCGCACTACGAGCAGTACTTC.